The source of this T cell receptor beta chain is a study of radiotherapy plus CTLA-4 blockade in lung cancer. Chemo-refractory metastatic non-small-cell lung cancer patients underwent focal radiation alongside CTLA-4 blockade with ipilimumab. CDR3 length equals 14 residues. V lost 5 bases and J lost 0, with 10 bases in between. Germline assignment: CDR1 SEHNR and CDR2 FQNEAQ (reference sequence). TCRdb's copy holds only in-frame clones and misses some; the assay was immunoSEQ multiplex PCR. The sample holds about 90,000 clones, over 75% seen once. Material: peripheral blood, obtained from a patient treated with radiotherapy plus ipilimumab. The V call is TRBV7-9, the J call TRBJ1-2, with D possibly TRBD1 on 5 matching bases. The receptor's source is a human donor with non-small cell lung cancer that progressed on radiotherapy plus ipilimumab. The CDR3 region is CASSPGTSNYGYTF. In DNA, the CDR3 is TGTGCCAGCAGCCCCGGGACCTCTAACTATGGCTACACCTTC.